This is a list of T cell receptor beta chains from one sample in a study of shared T cell receptors in the human thymus. Libraries were prepared by immunoSEQ multiplex PCR; TCRdb keeps only in-frame clonotypes and omits some of them. The data hold around 340,000 clones, with 95% observed a single time. Sequencing was performed on thymocytes. Receptors were obtained from a human donor. Both conserved end residues are part of each CDR3. A D gene is named only where the DNA matches it firmly. A row's size may be missing; if present it is once, few, many or a size class.

CDR3aa: CAIPGGRQGDSREGPKNIQYF
CDR3nt: TGTGCCATCCCAGGGGGCCGACAGGGGGATTCGCGGGAGGGACCCAAAAACATTCAGTACTTC
j_gene: TRBJ2-4
abundance: -
v_gene: TRBV13
d_gene: -

CDR3aa: CASSHWTGENIQYF
CDR3nt: TGTGCCAGCAGCCATTGGACAGGGGAAAACATTCAGTACTTC
j_gene: TRBJ2-4
abundance: -
v_gene: TRBV5-4
d_gene: TRBD1

CDR3aa: CASSMGTEQETQYF
CDR3nt: TGTGCCAGTAGTATGGGGACAGAGCAAGAGACCCAGTACTTC
j_gene: TRBJ2-5
abundance: -
v_gene: TRBV19
d_gene: TRBD1

CDR3aa: CATDRGLTDTQYF
CDR3nt: TGTGCCACCGACAGGGGGTTAACAGATACGCAGTATTTT
j_gene: TRBJ2-3
abundance: -
v_gene: TRBV15
d_gene: TRBD1

CDR3aa: CASSPGKREERGYTF
CDR3nt: TGTGCCAGCTCACCGGGGAAAAGGGAAGAACGAGGCTACACCTTC
j_gene: TRBJ1-2
abundance: -
v_gene: TRBV18
d_gene: -

CDR3aa: CASSFSGRAGSHEQFF
CDR3nt: TGTGCCAGCAGCTTTAGCGGGAGGGCCGGTTCCCATGAGCAGTTCTTC
j_gene: TRBJ2-1
abundance: -
v_gene: TRBV7-8
d_gene: TRBD2

CDR3aa: CASSFPSRLATSTDTQYF
CDR3nt: TGTGCCAGCAGTTTCCCGTCTAGACTAGCGACAAGCACAGATACGCAGTATTTT
j_gene: TRBJ2-3
abundance: -
v_gene: TRBV28
d_gene: TRBD2

CDR3aa: CASSLAREREGRRDTQYF
CDR3nt: TGTGCCAGCAGCTTAGCGAGGGAGCGGGAGGGCCGAAGGGATACGCAGTATTTT
j_gene: TRBJ2-3
abundance: -
v_gene: TRBV7-6
d_gene: TRBD2

CDR3aa: CAISAGTSYEQYF
CDR3nt: TGTGCCATCAGCGCCGGGACCTCCTACGAGCAGTACTTC
j_gene: TRBJ2-7
abundance: -
v_gene: TRBV10-3
d_gene: -

CDR3aa: CALDGGGSGYTF
CDR3nt: TGTGCCCTGGATGGGGGTGGGAGTGGCTACACCTTC
j_gene: TRBJ1-2
abundance: -
v_gene: TRBV12-5
d_gene: -

CDR3aa: CASATSQGSEQYF
CDR3nt: TGCGCCAGCGCAACTTCACAGGGAAGCGAGCAGTACTTC
j_gene: TRBJ2-7
abundance: -
v_gene: TRBV10-1
d_gene: -

CDR3aa: CASSLRDYANTGELFF
CDR3nt: TGTGCCAGCAGCTTACGAGACTACGCGAACACCGGGGAGCTGTTTTTT
j_gene: TRBJ2-2
abundance: -
v_gene: TRBV7-9
d_gene: -

CDR3aa: CASSLVGGVNEQFF
CDR3nt: TGTGCCAGCAGTTTAGTGGGGGGAGTAAATGAGCAGTTCTTC
j_gene: TRBJ2-1
abundance: once
v_gene: TRBV27
d_gene: -

CDR3aa: CASSLTGGLADTGELFF
CDR3nt: TGTGCCAGCAGCCTTACCGGAGGACTAGCGGACACCGGGGAGCTGTTTTTT
j_gene: TRBJ2-2
abundance: few
v_gene: TRBV4-2
d_gene: TRBD2

CDR3aa: CASSLEGGRGQPQHF
CDR3nt: TGCGCCAGCAGCTTGGAAGGGGGGCGCGGACAGCCCCAGCATTTT
j_gene: TRBJ1-5
abundance: -
v_gene: TRBV5-1
d_gene: -

CDR3aa: CASSTPRGSYGYTF
CDR3nt: TGTGCCAGTAGTACCCCACGGGGTTCCTATGGCTACACCTTC
j_gene: TRBJ1-2
abundance: -
v_gene: TRBV19
d_gene: -

CDR3aa: CASTSRGRESSYNEQFF
CDR3nt: TGTGCCAGCACCTCCCGGGGGCGGGAGAGCTCCTACAATGAGCAGTTCTTC
j_gene: TRBJ2-1
abundance: -
v_gene: TRBV7-9
d_gene: -

CDR3aa: CASSRHILPDRGKGATEAFF
CDR3nt: TGTGCCAGCAGCCGCCATATCCTCCCGGACAGGGGAAAAGGTGCCACTGAAGCTTTCTTT
j_gene: TRBJ1-1
abundance: once
v_gene: TRBV4-2
d_gene: TRBD1

CDR3aa: CASSLAGEPNNEQFF
CDR3nt: TGCGCCAGCAGCTTAGCGGGGGAACCTAACAATGAGCAGTTCTTC
j_gene: TRBJ2-1
abundance: -
v_gene: TRBV5-1
d_gene: TRBD2

CDR3aa: CASSPKGSESTDTQYF
CDR3nt: TGTGCCAGCAGTCCTAAGGGTAGCGAGAGCACAGATACGCAGTATTTT
j_gene: TRBJ2-3
abundance: -
v_gene: TRBV27
d_gene: -

CDR3aa: CASVSDRHNQPQHF
CDR3nt: TGTGCCAGCGTGAGCGACAGGCACAATCAGCCCCAGCATTTT
j_gene: TRBJ1-5
abundance: -
v_gene: TRBV28
d_gene: -

CDR3aa: CASSLGGAREKLFF
CDR3nt: TGTGCCAGCAGTTTAGGGGGGGCAAGGGAAAAACTGTTTTTT
j_gene: TRBJ1-4
abundance: -
v_gene: TRBV27
d_gene: -

CDR3aa: CASSGGGQGISNQPQHF
CDR3nt: TGTGCCAGCAGTGGGGGGGGACAGGGTATTAGCAATCAGCCCCAGCATTTT
j_gene: TRBJ1-5
abundance: -
v_gene: TRBV6-1
d_gene: TRBD1

CDR3aa: CSVEDPGGPYEQYF
CDR3nt: TGCAGCGTTGAAGATCCGGGGGGCCCCTACGAGCAGTACTTC
j_gene: TRBJ2-7
abundance: once
v_gene: TRBV29-1
d_gene: -

CDR3aa: CSAHAPGELFF
CDR3nt: TGCAGTGCGCACGCGCCCGGGGAGCTGTTTTTT
j_gene: TRBJ2-2
abundance: -
v_gene: TRBV20-1
d_gene: -

CDR3aa: CASRAGGSYNEQFF
CDR3nt: TGTGCCAGCAGGGCCGGGGGCTCCTACAATGAGCAGTTCTTC
j_gene: TRBJ2-1
abundance: -
v_gene: TRBV28
d_gene: -

CDR3aa: CATSRGDRENQPQHF
CDR3nt: TGTGCCACCAGCAGAGGGGACAGGGAAAATCAGCCCCAGCATTTT
j_gene: TRBJ1-5
abundance: once
v_gene: TRBV15
d_gene: TRBD1

CDR3aa: CASRNRDLHSNQPQHF
CDR3nt: TGTGCCAGCAGGAACCGGGACCTCCATAGCAATCAGCCCCAGCATTTT
j_gene: TRBJ1-5
abundance: -
v_gene: TRBV28
d_gene: -

CDR3aa: CAIRLTGASTDTQYF
CDR3nt: TGTGCCATCAGACTAACAGGGGCAAGCACAGATACGCAGTATTTT
j_gene: TRBJ2-3
abundance: -
v_gene: TRBV10-3
d_gene: TRBD1

CDR3aa: CSVGGRSTEQYF
CDR3nt: TGCAGCGTTGGGGGACGGTCAACCGAGCAGTACTTC
j_gene: TRBJ2-7
abundance: -
v_gene: TRBV29-1
d_gene: -

CDR3aa: CSVVSGYRYEQYF
CDR3nt: TGCAGCGTTGTGTCAGGGTATCGCTACGAGCAGTACTTC
j_gene: TRBJ2-7
abundance: -
v_gene: TRBV29-1
d_gene: -

CDR3aa: CASSQERKITGARDNEQFF
CDR3nt: TGTGCCAGCAGCCAAGAAAGGAAGATTACAGGGGCGAGGGACAATGAGCAGTTCTTC
j_gene: TRBJ2-1
abundance: -
v_gene: TRBV14
d_gene: TRBD1

CDR3aa: CASSLSKIMKYNEQFF
CDR3nt: TGTGCCAGCAGCTTATCCAAGATTATGAAGTACAATGAGCAGTTCTTC
j_gene: TRBJ2-1
abundance: -
v_gene: TRBV7-2
d_gene: -

CDR3aa: CASSQDLIPAPTEAFF
CDR3nt: TGCGCCAGCAGCCAAGATTTAATCCCGGCCCCCACTGAAGCTTTCTTT
j_gene: TRBJ1-1
abundance: -
v_gene: TRBV4-1
d_gene: -

CDR3aa: CASSLDPGTGGETQYF
CDR3nt: TGTGCCAGCAGCTTAGATCCCGGGACAGGGGGGGAGACCCAGTACTTC
j_gene: TRBJ2-5
abundance: -
v_gene: TRBV7-9
d_gene: TRBD1

CDR3aa: CASSESVPQETQYF
CDR3nt: TGCGCCAGCAGTGAGTCCGTCCCACAAGAGACCCAGTACTTC
j_gene: TRBJ2-5
abundance: -
v_gene: TRBV10-1
d_gene: -

CDR3aa: CASNGGDGYTF
CDR3nt: TGTGCCTCAAACGGCGGAGATGGCTACACCTTC
j_gene: TRBJ1-2
abundance: -
v_gene: TRBV30
d_gene: -

CDR3aa: CASSGRGRETQYF
CDR3nt: TGTGCCAGCTCAGGCAGGGGGCGCGAGACCCAGTACTTC
j_gene: TRBJ2-5
abundance: -
v_gene: TRBV5-4
d_gene: TRBD1

CDR3aa: CASSLGGLDLTGELFF
CDR3nt: TGTGCCAGCAGCTTGGGCGGACTAGACCTCACCGGGGAGCTGTTTTTT
j_gene: TRBJ2-2
abundance: -
v_gene: TRBV5-4
d_gene: TRBD2

CDR3aa: CATSRDPWRGNQPQHF
CDR3nt: TGTGCCACCAGCAGGGACCCCTGGCGTGGCAATCAGCCCCAGCATTTT
j_gene: TRBJ1-5
abundance: -
v_gene: TRBV15
d_gene: -

CDR3aa: CASTETGVDRSTEAFF
CDR3nt: TGTGCCAGCACGGAGACAGGGGTCGACCGTAGCACTGAAGCTTTCTTT
j_gene: TRBJ1-1
abundance: -
v_gene: TRBV27
d_gene: TRBD1

CDR3aa: CASSLGPKDTEAFF
CDR3nt: TGTGCCAGCAGCTTGGGGCCGAAGGACACTGAAGCTTTCTTT
j_gene: TRBJ1-1
abundance: -
v_gene: TRBV7-9
d_gene: -

CDR3aa: CASSLGGSNLSGNTIYF
CDR3nt: TGCGCCAGCAGCCTAGGGGGCTCCAACCTCTCTGGAAACACCATATATTTT
j_gene: TRBJ1-3
abundance: -
v_gene: TRBV5-1
d_gene: TRBD1

CDR3aa: CATSNTLAVQETQYF
CDR3nt: TGTGCCACCAGCAACACCCTAGCAGTCCAAGAGACCCAGTACTTC
j_gene: TRBJ2-5
abundance: -
v_gene: TRBV15
d_gene: -

CDR3aa: CSARQYEQHF
CDR3nt: TGCAGTGCTAGACAGTACGAGCAGCACTTC
j_gene: TRBJ2-7
abundance: -
v_gene: TRBV20-1
d_gene: -

CDR3aa: CASSLAWSGADTQYF
CDR3nt: TGTGCCAGCAGCTTGGCCTGGTCGGGAGCAGATACGCAGTATTTT
j_gene: TRBJ2-3
abundance: -
v_gene: TRBV5-4
d_gene: -

CDR3aa: CATSVYRATGTYEQYF
CDR3nt: TGTGCCACCAGCGTATACAGGGCTACGGGAACCTACGAGCAGTACTTC
j_gene: TRBJ2-7
abundance: -
v_gene: TRBV15
d_gene: -

CDR3aa: CARGFRGEQYF
CDR3nt: TGTGCCAGGGGGTTCCGGGGCGAGCAGTACTTC
j_gene: TRBJ2-7
abundance: -
v_gene: TRBV25-1
d_gene: -

CDR3aa: CASRRVAGGPLPQFF
CDR3nt: TGTGCCAGCAGGAGGGTAGCGGGAGGGCCCCTTCCGCAGTTCTTC
j_gene: TRBJ2-1
abundance: -
v_gene: TRBV11-1
d_gene: TRBD2

CDR3aa: CASRQRTSGYNEQFF
CDR3nt: TGTGCCAGCAGGCAGAGGACTAGCGGTTACAATGAGCAGTTCTTC
j_gene: TRBJ2-1
abundance: -
v_gene: TRBV6-5
d_gene: TRBD2

CDR3aa: CASSLEGRGYEQYF
CDR3nt: TGTGCCAGCAGCTTAGAGGGGAGGGGGTACGAGCAGTACTTC
j_gene: TRBJ2-7
abundance: -
v_gene: TRBV5-6
d_gene: -

CDR3aa: CASSPTGLADYNEQFF
CDR3nt: TGCGCCAGCAGCCCGACGGGACTAGCGGATTACAATGAGCAGTTCTTC
j_gene: TRBJ2-1
abundance: -
v_gene: TRBV4-3
d_gene: TRBD2

CDR3aa: CASSLWTSGRPEQFF
CDR3nt: TGCGCCAGCAGCCTATGGACTAGCGGGAGGCCCGAGCAGTTCTTC
j_gene: TRBJ2-1
abundance: -
v_gene: TRBV5-1
d_gene: TRBD2

CDR3aa: CASSDFTDTQYF
CDR3nt: TGTGCCAGCAGCGACTTCACAGATACGCAGTATTTT
j_gene: TRBJ2-3
abundance: -
v_gene: TRBV5-4
d_gene: -